This T cell receptor beta chain was sequenced during a study of beta chain features in type 1 diabetes. Notes on the study in general: The study found that naive, central memory and Treg TCRB repertoires appeared more similar in patients than in healthy donors.

Isolated RNA was reverse transcribed in full, so expressed TCRB transcripts were sequenced. Deep immunoSEQ sequencing covered naive, central memory and regulatory T cell samples. Assay used: immunoSEQ multiplex PCR; TCRdb lists only in-frame clones, some missing. Of around 500,000 clones listed, over 10% are singletons. CD45RO/CCR7/CD25/CD127/CD95/CD27 staining was used to isolate CD4+ naive, central memory, regulatory and stem cell-like memory cells by sorting. A note on this clone: The antigen remains unidentified.

This CDR3 is 16 amino acids long. V was clipped by 6 bases and J by 0 bases; unmatched bases: 8. CDR1 LNHDA and CDR2 SQIVND come from the germline V gene (reference sequence). The source material was naive CD4+ T cells from blood. The chain employs TRBV19 and TRBJ2-1; 7 positions agree with TRBD1. This TCR was sampled from a woman aged 18-29 years in good health. The DNA of the CDR3 is TGTGCCAGTAGACGTCCGGGACAGAGCTCCTACAATGAGCAGTTCTTC. Its translation: CASRRPGQSSYNEQFF.